This passage covers 21 T cell receptor beta chains from one sample sequenced in a study of blood T cell repertoires in COVID-19. Assay used: immunoSEQ multiplex PCR; TCRdb lists only in-frame clones, some missing. The table lists 200,000 to 250,000 clones, about four fifths of them singletons, with about 1.9% in the top ten. Sequenced input: peripheral blood. The receptors stem from a man younger than 45 who had recovered from COVID-19.

This rearrangement joins TRBV28 to TRBJ1-5, with 8 bases aligning to TRBD1. J lost 6 bases, V lost 5 bases, and 3 bases had no gene match. The CDR3 totals 13 residues. Germline V gives CDR1 MDHEN, CDR2 SYDVKM. In DNA form, the CDR3 reads TGTGCCAGCAGTGAACAGGGGGGTCAGCCCCAGCATTTT. Translation gives CASSEQGGQPQHF.

This chain uses TRBV9 with TRBJ2-3; TRBD2 agrees at 11 bases. The CDR3 has 15 residues. J gave up 3 bases and V 4 bases, and 4 bases lay outside the gene matches. CDR1 SGDLS and CDR2 YYNGEE come from the germline V gene. The CDR3 loop reads CASSPSGGRTDTQYF. CDR3 DNA sequence: TGTGCCAGCAGCCCTAGCGGGGGGAGAACAGATACGCAGTATTTT.

This chain connects TRBV18 to TRBJ1-6, with no clear D. The germline CDR1 and CDR2 sequences are KGHSH and LQKENI. This CDR3 is 17 amino acids long. Trimming removed 4 bases at V and 7 bases at J, with 20 bases between. The CDR3 DNA follows: TGTGCCAGCTCACGGCCGGCCGAAACAGCCCGCAATTCACCCCTCCACTTT. The encoded protein is CASSRPAETARNSPLHF.

The chain uses TRBV3-1 (or the pseudogene TRBV3-2) and TRBJ2-3; no definite D call. This CDR3 is built from 13 residues. Per the germline V gene, CDR1 is LGHDT and CDR2 is YNNKEL (reference sequence). V was pared by 0 bases and J by 6 bases, with 7 bases between. The CDR3 loop reads CASSQDIMDTQYF. CDR3 DNA sequence: TGTGCCAGCAGCCAAGACATCATGGATACGCAGTATTTT.

This rearrangement joins TRBV18 to TRBJ1-1, with 7 bases fitting TRBD1. The CDR3 has 14 residues. V was clipped by 5 bases and J by 7 bases; unmatched bases: 10. The germline V gene has CDR1 KGHSH and CDR2 LQKENI. CDR3 region: CASSRGQAGGEAFF. The CDR3 bases are TGTGCCAGCTCAAGAGGACAGGCCGGGGGTGAAGCTTTCTTT.

As DNA, the CDR3 is TGTGCAAGTCGCTTAAGGGGGGACAGGGCCTACGAGCAGTACTTC. Amino acid sequence: CASRLRGDRAYEQYF. This rearrangement joins TRBV12-2 to TRBJ2-7; the DNA was not compared with TRBD1, the D call given in the table. TRBV12-2 is deemed a pseudogene. The CDR3 spans 15 residues.

This clone has a handful of counts. The gene calls are TRBV7-3 and TRBJ2-7, with D unclear. The germline CDR1 and CDR2 sequences are SGHTA and FQGTGA. Trimming pared 1 base from V and 8 bases from J, leaving 9 bases between. This CDR3 contains 12 residues. The CDR3 reads CASSLIGGQQYF. CDR3 sequence (DNA): TGTGCCAGCAGCTTAATCGGCGGTCAGCAGTACTTC. The full variable domain, with the rest looked up from reference TRBV7-3 and TRBJ2-7, is GAGVSQTPSNKVTEKGKYVELRCDPISGHTALYWYRQSLGQGPEFLIYFQGTGAADDSGLPNDRFFAVRPEGSVSTLKIQRTERGDSAVYLCASSLIGGQQYFGPGTRLTVT.

A single count supports this clone. The rearrangement joins TRBV18 to TRBJ1-2, with 7 bases that match TRBD1. Germline-derived CDR1 and CDR2 are KGHSH and LQKENI. The V gene end was trimmed by 7 bases and the J gene end by 6 bases; junction bases not matched to a gene: 20. The CDR3 has 17 amino acids. CDR3 nucleotides: TGTGCCAGCTATCTATCCGAGGGGGCGCTTCCCCTCAATGGCTACACCTTC. It yields the protein CASYLSEGALPLNGYTF.

This clone was observed at least ten times. The rearrangement uses TRBV19 and TRBJ2-7, with D maybe TRBD1 (6 bases). This CDR3 spans 13 amino acids. V lost 9 bases to trimming and J lost 3 bases, with 15 bases between them. Germline lookup yields CDR1 LNHDA and CDR2 SQIVND (reference sequence). This CDR3 is CASRMGASYEQYV. CDR3 DNA: TGTGCCAGCCGTATGGGGGCTAGCTACGAGCAGTACGTC.

This chain uses TRBV11-3 with TRBJ2-3; D might be TRBD2 (6 bases). The germline V gene encodes CDR1 SGHNT and CDR2 YENEEA. The CDR3 is 15 amino acids. The V gene lost 5 bases and the J gene lost 5 bases, with 17 bases spanning the gap. CDR3: CASSPGTPLLDTQYF. CDR3 bases: TGTGCCAGCAGCCCGGGGACTCCCCTGCTAGATACGCAGTATTTT. The full variable domain, its missing parts supplied by reference TRBV11-3 and TRBJ2-3, is EAGVVQSPRYKIIEKKQPVAFWCNPISGHNTLYWYLQNLGQGPELLIRYENEEAVDDSQLPKDRFSAERLKGVDSTLKIQPAELGDSAVYLCASSPGTPLLDTQYFGPGTRLTVL.

This sequence joins TRBV19 and TRBJ2-5, with TRBD2 identical over 12 bases. V lost 4 bases, J lost 4 bases, and 16 bases stayed unmatched. Germline CDR1 reads LNHDA; CDR2 reads SQIVND (reference sequence). There are 19 residues in the CDR3. The CDR3 DNA is TGTGCCAGTAGTAGCCCTAGCGGGGGGGCGGAAGGCGGCGCAGAGACCCAGTACTTC. Translated: CASSSPSGGAEGGAETQYF. Supplemented by reference TRBV19 and TRBJ2-5, the full variable domain reads DGGITQSPKYLFRKEGQNVTLSCEQNLNHDAMYWYRQDPGQGLRLIYYSQIVNDFQKGDIAEGYSVSREKKESFPLTVTSAQKNPTAFYLCASSSPSGGAEGGAETQYFGPGTRLLVL.

This clone was found once. This chain connects TRBV4-2 to TRBJ2-3, with a possible D match to TRBD1 (5 bases). Germline values: CDR1 LGHNA, CDR2 YNFKEQ. Trimming removed 6 bases at V and 4 bases at J, with 8 bases between. The CDR3 runs 12 residues. The CDR3 loop is CASSQTADTQYF. For the CDR3, the DNA is TGTGCCAGCAGTCAGACAGCAGATACGCAGTATTTT.

This clone was seen only once. The chain carries TRBV6-5 and TRBJ1-2; D unclear. V gave up 5 bases and J gave up 4 bases, with 11 bases separating them. The CDR3 is 13 amino acids. The germline CDR1 and CDR2 sequences are MNHEY and SVGAGI. CDR3 nucleotides: TGTGCCAGCAGTCTCTTCCAACTCTATGGCTACACCTTC. As protein: CASSLFQLYGYTF.

This clone was observed a few times. The chain recombines TRBV6-2 or TRBV6-3 with TRBJ2-5; 12 bases align to TRBD2. Germline-derived CDR1 and CDR2 are MNHEY and SVGEGT. The V and J ends lost 3 bases and 3 bases, in that order; junction bases with no gene match: 8. CDR3 length: 17 amino acids. CDR3 amino acids: CASSYIPGLAGEETQYF. CDR3 in DNA: TGTGCCAGCAGTTATATACCGGGACTAGCGGGCGAAGAGACCCAGTACTTC.

This clone has only a few counts. The chain carries TRBV20-1 and TRBJ2-1; 9 nucleotides align to TRBD2. J gave up 10 bases and V 6 bases, and 1 base lay outside the gene matches. Germline V gives CDR1 DFQATT, CDR2 SNEGSKA (reference sequence). The CDR3 consists of 10 residues. The CDR3 region is CSAGTSEQFF. CDR3 coding DNA: TGCAGTGCGGGGACTAGCGAGCAGTTCTTC.

The table lists this clone with a count of one. This chain uses TRBV3-1 (or the pseudogene TRBV3-2) with TRBJ2-1, with 10 bases matching TRBD1. With 8 bases clipped from V and 1 base from J, the junction kept 2 bases outside the gene matches. The CDR3 totals 14 residues. Germline assignment: CDR1 LGHDT and CDR2 YNNKEL (reference sequence). The CDR3 here is CASGGQGSYNEQFF. In DNA form, the CDR3 reads TGTGCCAGCGGGGGACAGGGGTCCTACAATGAGCAGTTCTTC.

This chain links TRBV5-1 with TRBJ2-5; a weak D match, TRBD1 (9 bases). CDR1 SGHRS and CDR2 YFSETQ come from the germline V gene. This CDR3 is built from 17 residues. Trimming pared 4 bases from V and 2 bases from J, leaving 21 bases between. The CDR3 DNA reads TGCGCCAGCAGCGTTAGCGGGACAGGGAATGGGCAAGAGACCCAGTACTTC. Its translation: CASSVSGTGNGQETQYF.

The gene calls are TRBV7-3 and TRBJ2-3, with 9 bases identical to TRBD1. The V segment lost 4 bases and the J segment 4 bases; nucleotides outside the gene matches: 6. The V gene's germline CDR1 is SGHTA and CDR2 FQGTGA. There are 15 residues in the CDR3. The CDR3 protein is CASSYTGGKADTQYF. The CDR3, as DNA: TGTGCCAGCAGCTATACAGGGGGCAAAGCAGATACGCAGTATTTT.

This clone was seen only once. The rearrangement uses TRBV19 and TRBJ1-6, with a weak D call TRBD1 (6 bases). In germline, CDR1 is LNHDA, CDR2 SQIVND (reference sequence). V lost 1 base and J lost 0, with 13 bases in between. There are 18 residues in the CDR3. Written as DNA, the CDR3 is TGTGCCAGTAGTATAGGCTCCCTCAGGGGCTCCTATAATTCACCCCTCCACTTT. Its translation: CASSIGSLRGSYNSPLHF. The complete variable domain, with remaining parts taken from reference TRBV19 and TRBJ1-6, reads DGGITQSPKYLFRKEGQNVTLSCEQNLNHDAMYWYRQDPGQGLRLIYYSQIVNDFQKGDIAEGYSVSREKKESFPLTVTSAQKNPTAFYLCASSIGSLRGSYNSPLHFGNGTRLTVT.

The chain couples TRBV18 to TRBJ1-6, with unresolved D. The germline V gene encodes CDR1 KGHSH and CDR2 LQKENI. Trimming stripped 3 bases from V and 6 bases from J, with 6 bases between. The CDR3 extends over 13 amino acids. The CDR3 sequence: CASSPNGNSPLHF. In DNA, the CDR3 is TGTGCCAGCTCACCTAACGGTAATTCACCCCTCCACTTT. The entire variable domain, with the rest obtained from reference TRBV18 and TRBJ1-6, is as follows: NAGVMQNPRHLVRRRGQEARLRCSPMKGHSHVYWYRQLPEEGLKFMVYLQKENIIDESGMPKERFSAEFPKEGPSILRIQQVVRGDSAAYFCASSPNGNSPLHFGNGTRLTVT.

This chain connects TRBV7-2 to TRBJ1-6; 9 bases are a match to TRBD1. The V gene's germline CDR1 is SGHTA and CDR2 FQGNSA. J was trimmed by 9 bases and V by 6 bases; bases with no gene match: 12. The CDR3 totals 16 residues. The CDR3: CASRISPGTGSSPLHF. CDR3 sequence (DNA): TGTGCCAGCAGGATATCGCCCGGGACAGGGAGTTCACCCCTCCACTTT. Based on the CDR3 plus reference TRBV7-2 and TRBJ1-6, the full variable domain is GAGVSQSPSNKVTEKGKDVELRCDPISGHTALYWYRQSLGQGLEFLIYFQGNSAPDKSGLPSDRFSAERTGGSVSTLTIQRTQQEDSAVYLCASRISPGTGSSPLHFGNGTRLTVT.